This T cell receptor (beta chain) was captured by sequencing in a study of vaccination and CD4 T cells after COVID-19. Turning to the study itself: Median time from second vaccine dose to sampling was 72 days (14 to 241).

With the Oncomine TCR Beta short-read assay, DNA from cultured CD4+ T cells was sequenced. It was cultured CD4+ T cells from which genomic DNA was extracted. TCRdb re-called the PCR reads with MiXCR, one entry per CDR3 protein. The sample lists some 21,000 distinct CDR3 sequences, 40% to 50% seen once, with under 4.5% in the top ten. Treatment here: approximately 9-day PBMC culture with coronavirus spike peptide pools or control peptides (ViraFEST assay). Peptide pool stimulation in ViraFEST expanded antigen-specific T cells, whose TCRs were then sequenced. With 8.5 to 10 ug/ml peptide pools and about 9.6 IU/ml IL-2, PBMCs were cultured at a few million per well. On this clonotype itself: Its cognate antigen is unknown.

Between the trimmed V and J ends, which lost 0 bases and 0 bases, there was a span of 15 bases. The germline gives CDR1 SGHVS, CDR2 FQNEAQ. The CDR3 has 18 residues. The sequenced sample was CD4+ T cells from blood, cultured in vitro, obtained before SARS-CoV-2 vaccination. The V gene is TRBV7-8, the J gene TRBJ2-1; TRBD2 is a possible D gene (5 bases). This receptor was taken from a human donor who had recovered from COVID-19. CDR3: CASSLALGGSSSYNEQFF. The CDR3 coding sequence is TGTGCCAGCAGCTTAGCGCTAGGAGGCTCCAGCTCCTACAATGAGCAGTTCTTC.